The rows below give T cell receptor beta chains drawn from one sample of a study of T cell responses to AZD1222 COVID-19 vaccine. Data came from immunoSEQ multiplex PCR; TCRdb stores just in-frame clones and leaves some out. The sample shows tens of thousands of clones, just over 85% of them seen only once. The material sequenced was peripheral blood, taken on day 0 of AZD1222 vaccination. The receptors originated from an adult in good health. The conserved cysteine and the conserved F or W are not part of the CDR3 here.

13	TRBJ1-2	TRBV5-5	ASSAQVIGFYGYT
12	TRBJ1-2	TRBV2	ASGRQGGVYGYT
12	TRBJ2-3	TRBV6-5	ASSYRGATDTQY
11	TRBJ1-1	TRBV7-9	ASSLAGRTEAF
13	TRBJ2-7	TRBV7-2	ASSSTPSSGPEQY
14	TRBJ1-1	TRBV7-9	ASSLAEGARNTEAF
14	TRBJ1-2	TRBV11-2	ASSSITGPGGYGYT
13	TRBJ1-6	TRBV7-2	ASSARQGSNSPLH
7	TRBJ1-1	TRBV28	GGFTEAF
11	TRBJ1-1	TRBV19	ASSISRNTEAF
10	TRBJ2-1	TRBV3-1/TRBV3-2	ASSQVGDEQF
11	TRBJ1-5	TRBV2	ASKGGGNQPQH
14	TRBJ2-1	TRBV28	ASSPRRTSGTNEQF
11	TRBJ2-1	TRBV10-1	ATSGQGMAEQF
10	TRBJ2-3	TRBV9	ASSADTDTQY
13	TRBJ1-1	TRBV5-1	ASRQRQGMNTEAF
13	TRBJ1-2	TRBV21-1	ASSTSRQGAHGYT
12	TRBJ2-3	TRBV18	ASSPLQSTDTQY
12	TRBJ1-5	TRBV19	ATATGDSNQPQH
15	TRBJ1-5	TRBV27	ASSLSGPGRLNQPQH
12	TRBJ1-6	TRBV30	AWRKGSFNSPLH
10	TRBJ2-7	TRBV13	ASSLDGYEQY
13	TRBJ1-2	TRBV6-5	ASSRGTTRTYGYT
10	TRBJ1-1	TRBV27	ASSSPTLEAF
13	TRBJ1-1	TRBV9	ASSDPRETNTEAF
12	TRBJ1-5	TRBV27	ASSLTGGLEPQH
12	TRBJ1-2	TRBV6-1	ASSEPPAAGGYT
11	TRBJ2-2	TRBV7-2	ASSPARGGELF
13	TRBJ2-7	TRBV5-1	ASSPGIAGSYEQY
11	TRBJ1-1	TRBV6-1	ASSEVSTTEAF
10	TRBJ2-1	TRBV18	ASSPQGYEQF
11	TRBJ2-5	TRBV28	ASSSGGEETQY
11	TRBJ1-1	TRBV5-1	ASNKLGDTEAF
14	TRBJ1-1	TRBV7-2	ASSPRMSFGNTEAF
11	TRBJ1-1	TRBV6-5	ASRKQGATEAF
11	TRBJ1-5	TRBV19	AVGAGGRQPQH